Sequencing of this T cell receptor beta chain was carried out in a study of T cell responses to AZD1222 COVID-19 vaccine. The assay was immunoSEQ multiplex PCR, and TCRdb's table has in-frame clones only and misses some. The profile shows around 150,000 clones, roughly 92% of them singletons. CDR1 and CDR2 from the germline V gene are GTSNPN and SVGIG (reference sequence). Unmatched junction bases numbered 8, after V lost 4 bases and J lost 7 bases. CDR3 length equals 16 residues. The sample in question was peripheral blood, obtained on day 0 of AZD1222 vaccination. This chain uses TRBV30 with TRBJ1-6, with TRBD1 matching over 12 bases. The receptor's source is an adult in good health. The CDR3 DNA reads TGTGCCTGGATCCTGGCCGGGACAGGGGGCAATTCACCCCTCCACTTT. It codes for CAWILAGTGGNSPLHF.